What follows are 18 T cell receptor beta chains derived from one specimen sequenced in a study of blood T cell repertoires in COVID-19. The table came from immunoSEQ multiplex PCR; TCRdb's copy has only in-frame clones and leaves some out. The sample has about 140,000 clones; around nine tenths are singletons. Sequenced: peripheral blood. Receptor source: a human donor in a cohort sampled during active COVID-19.

The chain couples TRBV5-5 to TRBJ1-2; 7 nucleotides agree with TRBD1. The germline CDR1 and CDR2 sequences are SGHKS and YYEKEE (reference sequence). The CDR3 totals 12 residues. Trimming at V came to 0 bases and at J to 8 bases, leaving 1 base not matched to a gene. The CDR3 coding sequence is TGTGCCAGCAGCTTGGGGACAGGCGGCTACACCTTC. Protein: CASSLGTGGYTF.

A single count supports this clone. The chain couples TRBV5-5 to TRBJ1-2; D is perhaps TRBD1 (5 bases). Trimming took 0 bases from V and 5 from J, leaving 8 bases between them. Per germline, CDR1 SGHKS and CDR2 YYEKEE (reference sequence). The length of the CDR3 is 13 residues. CDR3 protein: CASSLEAGYGYTF. In DNA form, the CDR3 reads TGTGCCAGCAGCTTGGAGGCAGGGTATGGCTACACCTTC. Complete variable domain (other parts from reference TRBV5-5 and TRBJ1-2): DAGVTQSPTHLIKTRGQQVTLRCSPISGHKSVSWYQQVLGQGPQFIFQYYEKEERGRGNFPDRFSARQFPNYSSELNVNALLLGDSALYLCASSLEAGYGYTFGSGTRLTVV.

The rearrangement joins TRBV29-1 to TRBJ1-4, with 8 bases that match TRBD1. The junction had 13 bases not matched to a gene; V was cut back by 3 bases and J by 7 bases. Per germline, CDR1 SQVTM and CDR2 ANQGSEA. The CDR3 extends over 16 amino acids. The CDR3 is CSVEGGLDRVSEKLFF. CDR3 bases: TGCAGCGTTGAGGGGGGGCTGGACAGGGTGTCTGAAAAACTGTTTTTT.

This clone was detected a few times. The V call is TRBV5-4, the J call TRBJ2-2; 7 positions match TRBD1. Germline CDR1 is SGHNT and CDR2 is YYREEE (reference sequence). V shed 5 bases, J shed 4 bases, and the junction held 8 bases outside the gene matches. This CDR3 is 15 amino acids long. The CDR3 reads CASRLDRASTGELFF. CDR3 sequence (DNA): TGTGCCAGCAGGCTAGACAGGGCGAGCACCGGGGAGCTGTTTTTT.

The chain uses TRBV7-2 and TRBJ1-6; 10 bases match TRBD1. The CDR3 runs to 17 residues. Germline loops: CDR1 SGHTA, CDR2 FQGNSA. Losses at the gene ends were 0 bases for V and 7 bases for J; bases not matched to a gene: 6. This CDR3 is CASSLAAAGQGNSPLHF. CDR3 sequence (DNA): TGTGCCAGCAGCTTAGCGGCTGCGGGACAGGGGAATTCACCCCTCCACTTT.

CDR3 protein: CASSIVAGGPTEAFF. The CDR3 coding sequence is TGTGCCAGTAGTATAGTGGCAGGGGGCCCCACTGAAGCTTTCTTT. The chain carries TRBV19 and TRBJ1-1, with 8 bases fitting TRBD1. J gave up 4 bases and V 1 base, and 5 bases lay outside the gene matches. The V gene's germline CDR1 is LNHDA and CDR2 SQIVND (reference sequence). The CDR3 runs to 15 residues.

The count of this clone is one. The V gene is TRBV3-1 (or the pseudogene TRBV3-2), the J gene TRBJ2-7, with 7 positions matching TRBD1. J gave up 1 base and V 1 base, and 4 bases lay outside the gene matches. CDR1 is LGHDT and CDR2 is YNNKEL in the germline V gene (reference sequence). CDR3 length: 15 residues. CDR3 sequence: CASSQGLGQSYEQYF. Written as DNA, the CDR3 is TGTGCCAGCAGCCAAGGGCTGGGACAGTCCTACGAGCAGTACTTC.

CDR3 sequence: CASSLSWQGLVYGYTF. The CDR3 DNA reads as TGCGCCAGCAGCTTGAGCTGGCAGGGGCTCGTCTATGGCTACACCTTC. This chain joins TRBV5-1 and TRBJ1-2; perhaps TRBD1 as D (6 bases). Germline CDR1 reads SGHRS; CDR2 reads YFSETQ. The CDR3 has 16 amino acids. Trimming removed 1 base at V and 4 bases at J, with 17 bases between.

The chain couples TRBV5-1 to TRBJ2-2; no reliable D call. The CDR3 loop spans 15 amino acids. V gave up 1 base and J gave up 1 base, with 8 bases separating them. Germline loops: CDR1 SGHRS, CDR2 YFSETQ. The CDR3 spells CASSLSPGNTGELFF. The DNA for the CDR3 is TGCGCCAGCAGCTTGTCACCAGGGAACACCGGGGAGCTGTTTTTT.

The J gene is TRBJ1-1, the V gene TRBV5-1; 7 nucleotides agree with TRBD1. The J segment lost 1 base and the V segment lost 5 bases, leaving 5 bases of the junction unmatched. This CDR3 contains 14 residues. The germline V gene encodes CDR1 SGHRS and CDR2 YFSETQ. This chain's CDR3 is CASRRQGRNTEAFF. DNA of the CDR3: TGCGCCAGCAGGCGACAGGGTCGGAACACTGAAGCTTTCTTT.

The chain is built from TRBV29-1 and TRBJ2-7; 7 bases fit TRBD1. This CDR3 is 14 amino acids long. The trim removed 1 base at V and 2 bases at J, leaving 5 bases unmatched. Germline CDR1 SQVTM, CDR2 ANQGSEA. DNA of the CDR3: TGCAGCGTTGAAGCCGGGCAGGGGGCCTACGAGCAGTACTTC. Its translation is CSVEAGQGAYEQYF.

The genes are TRBV5-1 and TRBJ1-2; no firm D call. V was cut by 0 bases and J by 4 bases, with 7 bases left in between. The CDR3 contains 13 residues. Germline V gene sequence: CDR1 SGHRS, CDR2 YFSETQ. The CDR3 DNA sequence: TGCGCCAGCAGCTTGGAACAGCCCTATGGCTACACCTTC. It translates to CASSLEQPYGYTF.

V is TRBV11-3 and J is TRBJ2-3; the match to TRBD2 covers 7 bases. CDR1 is SGHNT, CDR2 YENEEA, per germline. The CDR3 covers 15 residues. The V gene end was trimmed by 2 bases and the J gene end by 0 bases; junction bases not matched to a gene: 2. CDR3 residues: CASSLRGESTDTQYF. Here the CDR3 DNA reads TGTGCCAGCAGCTTACGGGGGGAAAGCACAGATACGCAGTATTTT.

The rearrangement links TRBV15 to TRBJ2-3, with 9 bases matching TRBD1. There are 15 residues in the CDR3. Germline V gene sequence: CDR1 LNHNV, CDR2 YYDKDF (reference sequence). The trim removed 3 bases at V and 4 bases at J, leaving 5 bases unmatched. CDR3 sequence reads: CATSRGQGPPDTQYF. The DNA of the CDR3 is TGTGCCACCAGCAGGGGACAGGGCCCGCCAGATACGCAGTATTTT.

The chain couples TRBV7-2 to TRBJ1-2, with 12 bases matching TRBD1. Germline CDR1 reads SGHTA; CDR2 reads FQGNSA. V gave up 1 base and J gave up 2 bases; unmatched junction bases: 2. CDR3 size: 16 residues. The CDR3 DNA reads TGTGCCAGCAGCTTAGACGGGACAGGGGGCAACTATGGCTACACCTTC. Its translation is CASSLDGTGGNYGYTF.

CDR3 region: CASSTNPGTKNIQYF. In DNA form, the CDR3 reads TGTGCCAGCAGCACCAATCCGGGAACCAAAAACATTCAGTACTTC. The rearrangement uses TRBV7-6 and TRBJ2-4; D is possibly TRBD2 (5 bases). Germline V gives CDR1 SGHVS, CDR2 FNYEAQ. The V gene lost 5 bases and the J gene lost 2 bases, with 13 bases spanning the gap. This CDR3 comprises 15 residues.

The chain links TRBV9 to TRBJ1-3; 7 bases agree with TRBD1. The J segment lost 4 bases and the V segment lost 3 bases, leaving 4 bases of the junction unmatched. CDR3 size: 14 residues. CDR1 and CDR2 from the germline V gene are SGDLS and YYNGEE. The CDR3 DNA reads TGTGCCAGCAGCGGGAGGGACAGAGGAAACACCATATATTTT. Its protein product is CASSGRDRGNTIYF.

The V call is TRBV6-5, the J call TRBJ2-7; D is undetermined. V lost 2 bases and J 5 bases, leaving 13 bases between the germline ends. The CDR3 contains 14 residues. Germline CDR1 and CDR2: MNHEY and SVGAGI. CDR3 sequence reads: CASSYLSAEDEQYF. In nucleotides, the CDR3 is TGTGCCAGCAGTTACCTAAGCGCCGAGGACGAGCAGTACTTC.